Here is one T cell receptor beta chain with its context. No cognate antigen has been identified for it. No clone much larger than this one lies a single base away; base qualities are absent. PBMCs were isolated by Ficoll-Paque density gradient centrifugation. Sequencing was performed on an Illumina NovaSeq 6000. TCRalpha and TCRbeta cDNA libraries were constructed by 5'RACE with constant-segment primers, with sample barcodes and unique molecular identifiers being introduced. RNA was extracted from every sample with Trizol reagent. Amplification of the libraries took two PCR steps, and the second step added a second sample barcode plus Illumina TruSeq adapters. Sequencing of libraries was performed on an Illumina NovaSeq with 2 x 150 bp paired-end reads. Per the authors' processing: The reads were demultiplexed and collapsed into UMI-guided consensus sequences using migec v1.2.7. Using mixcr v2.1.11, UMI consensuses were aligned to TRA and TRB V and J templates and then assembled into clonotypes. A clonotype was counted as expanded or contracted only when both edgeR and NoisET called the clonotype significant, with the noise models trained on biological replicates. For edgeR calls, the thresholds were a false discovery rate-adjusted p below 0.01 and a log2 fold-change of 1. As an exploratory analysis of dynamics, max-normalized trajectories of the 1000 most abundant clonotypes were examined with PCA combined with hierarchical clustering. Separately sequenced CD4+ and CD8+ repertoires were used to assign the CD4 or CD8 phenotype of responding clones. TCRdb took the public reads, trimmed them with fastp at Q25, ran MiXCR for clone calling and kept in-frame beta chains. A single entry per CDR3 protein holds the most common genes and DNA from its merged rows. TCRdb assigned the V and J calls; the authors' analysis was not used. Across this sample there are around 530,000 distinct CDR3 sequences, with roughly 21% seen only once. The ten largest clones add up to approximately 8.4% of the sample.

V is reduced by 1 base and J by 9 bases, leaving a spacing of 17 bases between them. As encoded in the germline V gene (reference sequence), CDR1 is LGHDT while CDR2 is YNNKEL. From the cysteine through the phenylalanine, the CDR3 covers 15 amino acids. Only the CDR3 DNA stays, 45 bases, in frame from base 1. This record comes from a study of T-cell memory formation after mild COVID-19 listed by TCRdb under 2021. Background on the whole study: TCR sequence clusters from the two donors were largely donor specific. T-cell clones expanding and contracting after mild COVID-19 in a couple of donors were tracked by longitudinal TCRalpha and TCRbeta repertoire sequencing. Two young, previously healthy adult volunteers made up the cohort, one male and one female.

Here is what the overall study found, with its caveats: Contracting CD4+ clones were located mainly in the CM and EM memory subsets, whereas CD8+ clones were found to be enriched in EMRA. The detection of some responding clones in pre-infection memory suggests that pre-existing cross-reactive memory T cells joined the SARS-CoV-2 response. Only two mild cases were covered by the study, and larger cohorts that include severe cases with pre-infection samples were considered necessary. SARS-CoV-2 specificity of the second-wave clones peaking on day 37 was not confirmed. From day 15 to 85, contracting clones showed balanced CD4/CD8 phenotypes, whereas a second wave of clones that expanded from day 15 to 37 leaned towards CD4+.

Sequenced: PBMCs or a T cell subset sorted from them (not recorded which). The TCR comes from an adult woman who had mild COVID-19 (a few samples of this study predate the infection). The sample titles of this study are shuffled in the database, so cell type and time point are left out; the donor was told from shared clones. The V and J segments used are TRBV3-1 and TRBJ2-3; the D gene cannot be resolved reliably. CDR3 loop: CASSQGLLRTYTQYF. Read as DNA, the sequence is TGTGCCAGCAGCCAAGGGCTCCTGCGGACGTACACGCAGTATTTT.